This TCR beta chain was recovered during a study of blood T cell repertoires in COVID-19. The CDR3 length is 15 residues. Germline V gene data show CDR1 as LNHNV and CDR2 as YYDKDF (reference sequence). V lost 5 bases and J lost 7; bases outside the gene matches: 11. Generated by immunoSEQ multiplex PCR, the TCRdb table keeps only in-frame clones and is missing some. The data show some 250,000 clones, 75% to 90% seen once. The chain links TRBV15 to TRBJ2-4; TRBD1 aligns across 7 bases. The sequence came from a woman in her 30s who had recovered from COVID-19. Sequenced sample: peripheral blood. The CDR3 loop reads CATSPNLQGSNIQYF. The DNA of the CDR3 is TGTGCCACCAGCCCAAACTTACAGGGGAGTAACATTCAGTACTTC.